This paragraph reports one T cell receptor beta chain. Its antigen is undetermined. Nominal health characterized the donors when sampled, though unrecorded immune exposures were likely. The study ran its PCR with 60 Vbeta and 13 Jbeta primers. Profiling relied on immunoSEQ multiplex PCR, and the TCRdb table lists in-frame clones only, not all of them. The sample holds 130,000 to 150,000 clones; 80% are singletons and the top ten take nearly 7%. The data belong to a study of cytomegalovirus exposure and HLA in healthy donors. Looking at the study overall: Among around 400 genotyped donors, about 80% fell in the Caucasian-associated ancestry cluster. Points from the study as a whole: Being productive about 90% or about 30% of the time was typical of most TCR beta V segments in an earlier analysis.

CDR1 is SNHLY, CDR2 FYNNEI, per germline. CDR3 length: 14 residues. The trim removed 2 bases at V and 3 bases at J, leaving 2 bases unmatched. V is TRBV2 and J is TRBJ2-7, with TRBD2 identical over 9 bases. The sample consisted of PBMCs. The TCR sequence derives from a man between 40 and 49 years old in good health and CMV-seropositive. CDR3 sequence: CASSELAGVYEQYF. DNA for the CDR3: TGTGCCAGCAGTGAATTAGCGGGGGTCTACGAGCAGTACTTC. The full variable domain, rest sourced from reference TRBV2 and TRBJ2-7, is EPEVTQTPSHQVTQMGQEVILRCVPISNHLYFYWYRQILGQKVEFLVSFYNNEISEKSEIFDDQFSVERPDGSNFTLKIRSTKLEDSAMYFCASSELAGVYEQYFGPGTRLTVT.